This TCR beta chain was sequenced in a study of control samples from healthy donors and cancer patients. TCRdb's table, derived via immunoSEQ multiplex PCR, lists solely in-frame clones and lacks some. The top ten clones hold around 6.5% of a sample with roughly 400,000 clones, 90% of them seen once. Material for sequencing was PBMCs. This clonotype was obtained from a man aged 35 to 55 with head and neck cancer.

The CDR3 region is CASSLDGGATNEKLFF. CDR3 DNA sequence: TGCGCCAGCAGCTTAGATGGAGGGGCAACTAATGAAAAACTGTTTTTT. The chain carries TRBV5-1 and TRBJ1-4, with a weak D call TRBD1 (5 bases). The V gene's germline CDR1 is SGHRS and CDR2 YFSETQ. Trimming cost V 2 bases and J 0 bases, with 11 bases left between them. This CDR3 comprises 16 residues.